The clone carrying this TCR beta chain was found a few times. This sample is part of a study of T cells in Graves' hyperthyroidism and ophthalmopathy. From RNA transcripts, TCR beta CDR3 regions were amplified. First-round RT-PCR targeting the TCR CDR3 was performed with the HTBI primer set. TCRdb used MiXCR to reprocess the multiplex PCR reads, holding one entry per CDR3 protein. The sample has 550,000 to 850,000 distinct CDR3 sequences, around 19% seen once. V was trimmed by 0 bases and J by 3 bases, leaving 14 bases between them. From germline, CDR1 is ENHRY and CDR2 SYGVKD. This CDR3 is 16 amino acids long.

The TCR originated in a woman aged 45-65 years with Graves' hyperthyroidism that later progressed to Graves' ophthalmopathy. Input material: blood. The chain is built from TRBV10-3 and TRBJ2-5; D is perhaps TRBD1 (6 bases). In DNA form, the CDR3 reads TGTGCCATCAGTGAGTCGACAGGCGCACCCAAAGAGACCCAGTACTTC. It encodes CAISESTGAPKETQYF.